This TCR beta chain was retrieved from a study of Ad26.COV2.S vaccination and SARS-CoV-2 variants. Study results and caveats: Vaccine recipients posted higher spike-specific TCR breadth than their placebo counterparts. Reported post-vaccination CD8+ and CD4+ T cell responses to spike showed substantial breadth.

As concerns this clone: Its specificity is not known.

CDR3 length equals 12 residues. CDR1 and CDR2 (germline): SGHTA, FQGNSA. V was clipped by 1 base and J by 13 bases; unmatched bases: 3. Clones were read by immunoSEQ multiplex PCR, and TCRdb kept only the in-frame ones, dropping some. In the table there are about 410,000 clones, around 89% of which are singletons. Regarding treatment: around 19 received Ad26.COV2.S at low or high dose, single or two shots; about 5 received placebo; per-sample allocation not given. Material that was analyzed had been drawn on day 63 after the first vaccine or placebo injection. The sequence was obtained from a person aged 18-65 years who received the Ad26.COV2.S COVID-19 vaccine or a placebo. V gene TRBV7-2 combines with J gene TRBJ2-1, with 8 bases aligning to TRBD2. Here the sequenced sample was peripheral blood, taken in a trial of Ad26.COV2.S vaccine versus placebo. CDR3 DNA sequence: TGTGCCAGCAGCTTAGGACTAGCGCAACAGTTCTTC. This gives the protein CASSLGLAQQFF.